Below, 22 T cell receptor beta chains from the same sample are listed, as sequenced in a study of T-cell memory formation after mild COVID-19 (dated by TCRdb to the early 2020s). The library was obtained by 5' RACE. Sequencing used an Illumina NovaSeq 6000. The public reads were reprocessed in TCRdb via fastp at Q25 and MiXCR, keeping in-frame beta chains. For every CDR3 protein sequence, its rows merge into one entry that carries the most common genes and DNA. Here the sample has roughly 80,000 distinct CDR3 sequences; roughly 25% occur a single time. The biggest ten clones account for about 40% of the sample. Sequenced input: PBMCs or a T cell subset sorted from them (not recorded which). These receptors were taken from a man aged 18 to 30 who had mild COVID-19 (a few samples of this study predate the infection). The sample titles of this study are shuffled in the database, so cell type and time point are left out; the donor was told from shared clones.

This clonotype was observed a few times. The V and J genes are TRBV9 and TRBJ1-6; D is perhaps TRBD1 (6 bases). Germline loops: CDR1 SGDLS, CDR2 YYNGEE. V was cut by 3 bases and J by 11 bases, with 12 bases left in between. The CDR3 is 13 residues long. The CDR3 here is CASSEGGGTPLHF. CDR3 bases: TGTGCCAGCAGCGAGGGAGGGGGGACACCCCTCCACTTT.

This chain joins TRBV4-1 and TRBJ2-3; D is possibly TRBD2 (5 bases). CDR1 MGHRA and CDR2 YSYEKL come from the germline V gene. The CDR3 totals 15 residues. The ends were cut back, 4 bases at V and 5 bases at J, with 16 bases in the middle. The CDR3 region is CASSLPPRAEDTQYF. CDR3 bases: TGCGCCAGCAGCCTCCCCCCGCGGGCAGAAGATACGCAGTATTTT.

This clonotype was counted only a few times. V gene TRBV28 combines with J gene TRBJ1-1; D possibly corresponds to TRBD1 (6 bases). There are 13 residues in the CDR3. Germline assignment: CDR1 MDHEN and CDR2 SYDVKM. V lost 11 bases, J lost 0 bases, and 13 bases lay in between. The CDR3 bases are TGTGCCTCGGGGGGCCGCATGAACACTGAAGCTTTCTTT. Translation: CASGGRMNTEAFF.

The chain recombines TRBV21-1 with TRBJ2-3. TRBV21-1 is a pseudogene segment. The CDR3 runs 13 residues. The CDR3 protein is CASKHSSPDTQYF. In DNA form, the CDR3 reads TGTGCCAGCAAACACTCATCGCCAGATACGCAGTATTTT.

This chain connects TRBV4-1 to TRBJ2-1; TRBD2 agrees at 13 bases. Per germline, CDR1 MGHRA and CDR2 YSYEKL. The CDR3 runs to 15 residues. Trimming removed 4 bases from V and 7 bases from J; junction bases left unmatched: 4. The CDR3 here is CASSPLAGGPNEQFF. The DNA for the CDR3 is TGCGCCAGCAGCCCACTAGCGGGGGGGCCAAATGAGCAGTTCTTC.

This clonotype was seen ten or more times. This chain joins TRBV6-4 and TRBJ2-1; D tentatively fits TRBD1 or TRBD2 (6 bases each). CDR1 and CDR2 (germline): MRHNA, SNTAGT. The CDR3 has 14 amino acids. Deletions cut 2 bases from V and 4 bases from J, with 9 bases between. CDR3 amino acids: CASSDRGDYNEQFF. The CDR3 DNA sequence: TGTGCCAGCAGTGACAGGGGGGATTACAATGAGCAGTTCTTC.

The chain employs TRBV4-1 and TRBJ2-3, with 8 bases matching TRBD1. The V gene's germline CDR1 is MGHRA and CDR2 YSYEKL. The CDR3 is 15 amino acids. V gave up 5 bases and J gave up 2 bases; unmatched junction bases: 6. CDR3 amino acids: CASSSPGQATDTQYF. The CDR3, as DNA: TGCGCCAGCAGCTCCCCGGGACAGGCCACAGATACGCAGTATTTT.

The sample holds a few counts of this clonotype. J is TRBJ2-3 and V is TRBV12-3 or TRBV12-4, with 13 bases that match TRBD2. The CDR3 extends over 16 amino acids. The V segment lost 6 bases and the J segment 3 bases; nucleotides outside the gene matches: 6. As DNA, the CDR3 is TGTGCCAGCAGCTCCGGGACTAGCGGGGTTACAGATACGCAGTATTTT. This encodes CASSSGTSGVTDTQYF.

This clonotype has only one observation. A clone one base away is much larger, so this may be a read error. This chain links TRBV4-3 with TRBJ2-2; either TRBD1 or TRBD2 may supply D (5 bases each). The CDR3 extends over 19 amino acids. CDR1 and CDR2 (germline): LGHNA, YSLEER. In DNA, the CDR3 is TGCGCCAGCAGCCAAGACCACAGCGCGCAGGGTGGTGACACCGGGGAGCTGTATTTT. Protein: CASSQDHSAQGGDTGELYF.

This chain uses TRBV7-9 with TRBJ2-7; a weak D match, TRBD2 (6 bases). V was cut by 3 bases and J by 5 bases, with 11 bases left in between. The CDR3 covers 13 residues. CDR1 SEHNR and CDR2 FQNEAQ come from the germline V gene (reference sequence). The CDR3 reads CASSFREEDEQYF. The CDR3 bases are TGTGCCAGCAGCTTCAGGGAGGAGGACGAGCAGTACTTC. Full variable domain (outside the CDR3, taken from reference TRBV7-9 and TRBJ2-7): DTGVSQNPRHKITKRGQNVTFRCDPISEHNRLYWYRQTLGQGPEFLTYFQNEAQLEKSRLLSDRFSAERPKGSFSTLEIQRTEQGDSAMYLCASSFREEDEQYFGPGTRLTVT.

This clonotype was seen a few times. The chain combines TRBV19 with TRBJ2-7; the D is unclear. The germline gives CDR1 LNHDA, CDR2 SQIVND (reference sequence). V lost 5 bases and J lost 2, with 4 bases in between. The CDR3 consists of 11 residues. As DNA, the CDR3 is TGTGCCAGTAGTTGCCCCTACGAGCAGTACTTC. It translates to CASSCPYEQYF.

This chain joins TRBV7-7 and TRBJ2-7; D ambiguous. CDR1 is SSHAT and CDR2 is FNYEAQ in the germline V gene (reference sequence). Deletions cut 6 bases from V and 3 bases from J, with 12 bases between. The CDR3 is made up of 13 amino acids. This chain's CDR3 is CASSQGPFYEQYF. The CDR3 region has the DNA TGTGCCAGCAGTCAAGGACCCTTCTACGAGCAGTACTTC.

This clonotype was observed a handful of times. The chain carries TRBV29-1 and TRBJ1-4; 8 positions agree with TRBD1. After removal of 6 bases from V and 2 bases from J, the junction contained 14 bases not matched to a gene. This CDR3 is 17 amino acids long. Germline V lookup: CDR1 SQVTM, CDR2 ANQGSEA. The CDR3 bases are TGCAGCGTGCAACCCTTGACAGGGGAGGGCACTAATGAAAAACTGTTTTTT. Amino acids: CSVQPLTGEGTNEKLFF.

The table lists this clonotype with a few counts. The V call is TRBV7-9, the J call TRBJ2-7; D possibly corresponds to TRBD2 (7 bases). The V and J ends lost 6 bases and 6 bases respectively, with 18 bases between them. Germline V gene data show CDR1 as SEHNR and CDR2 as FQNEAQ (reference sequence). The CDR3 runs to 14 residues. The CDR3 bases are TGTGCCAGCAGACCCGGGGGGCCGGGGGTCGAGCAGTACTTC. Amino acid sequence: CASRPGGPGVEQYF.

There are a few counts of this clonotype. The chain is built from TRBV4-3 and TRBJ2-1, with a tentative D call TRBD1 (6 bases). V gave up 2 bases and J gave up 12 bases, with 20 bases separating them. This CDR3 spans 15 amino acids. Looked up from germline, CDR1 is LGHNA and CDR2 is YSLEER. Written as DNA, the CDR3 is TGCGCCAGCAGCCAAACAGGGTCGGGGAGAGGTTTGCAGTTCTTC. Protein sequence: CASSQTGSGRGLQFF.

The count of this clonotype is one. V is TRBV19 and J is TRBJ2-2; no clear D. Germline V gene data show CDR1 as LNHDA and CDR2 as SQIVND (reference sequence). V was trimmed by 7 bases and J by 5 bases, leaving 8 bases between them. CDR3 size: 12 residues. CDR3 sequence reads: CASMVFTGELFF. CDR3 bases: TGTGCCAGTATGGTTTTTACCGGGGAGCTGTTTTTT.

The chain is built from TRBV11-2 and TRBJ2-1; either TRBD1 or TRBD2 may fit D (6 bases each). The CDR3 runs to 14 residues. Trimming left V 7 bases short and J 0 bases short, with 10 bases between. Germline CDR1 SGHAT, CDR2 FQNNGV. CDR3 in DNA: TGTGCCAGCATCCGGGGGCCCTCCTACAATGAGCAGTTCTTC. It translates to CASIRGPSYNEQFF.

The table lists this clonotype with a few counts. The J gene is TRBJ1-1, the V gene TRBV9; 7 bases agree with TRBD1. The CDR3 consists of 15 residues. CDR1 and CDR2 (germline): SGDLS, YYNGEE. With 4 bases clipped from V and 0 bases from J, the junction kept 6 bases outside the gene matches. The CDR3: CASSPRTGLNTEAFF. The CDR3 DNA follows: TGTGCCAGCAGCCCCAGGACAGGACTGAACACTGAAGCTTTCTTT.

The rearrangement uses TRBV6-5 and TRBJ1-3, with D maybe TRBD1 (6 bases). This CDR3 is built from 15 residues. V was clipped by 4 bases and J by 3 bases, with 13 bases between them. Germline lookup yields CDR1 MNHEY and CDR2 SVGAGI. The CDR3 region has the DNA TGTGCCAGCAGTTCACCCGGGACATTTGGAAACACCATATATTTT. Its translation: CASSSPGTFGNTIYF.

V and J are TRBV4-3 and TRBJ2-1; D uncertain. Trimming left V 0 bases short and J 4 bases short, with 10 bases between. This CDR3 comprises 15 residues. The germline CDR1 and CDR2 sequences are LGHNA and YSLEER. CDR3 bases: TGCGCCAGCAGCCAAGATGGGCTAGGATACAATGAGCAGTTCTTC. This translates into CASSQDGLGYNEQFF.

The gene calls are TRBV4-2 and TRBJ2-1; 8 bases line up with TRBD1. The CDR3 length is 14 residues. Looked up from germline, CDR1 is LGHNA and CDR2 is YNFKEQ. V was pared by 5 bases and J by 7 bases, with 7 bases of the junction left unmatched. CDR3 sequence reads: CASSNRGELNEQFF. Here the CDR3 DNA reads TGTGCCAGCAGCAACAGGGGGGAATTGAATGAGCAGTTCTTC.

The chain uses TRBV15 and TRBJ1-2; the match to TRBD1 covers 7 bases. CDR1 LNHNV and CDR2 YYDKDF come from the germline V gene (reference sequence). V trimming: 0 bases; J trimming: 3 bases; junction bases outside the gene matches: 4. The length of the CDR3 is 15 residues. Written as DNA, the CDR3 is TGTGCCACCAGCAGAGACCGGGACAGATACTATGGCTACACCTTC. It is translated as CATSRDRDRYYGYTF. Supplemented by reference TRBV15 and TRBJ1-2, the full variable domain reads DAMVIQNPRYQVTQFGKPVTLSCSQTLNHNVMYWYQQKSSQAPKLLFHYYDKDFNNEADTPDNFQSRRPNTSFCFLDIRSPGLGDTAMYLCATSRDRDRYYGYTFGSGTRLTVV.